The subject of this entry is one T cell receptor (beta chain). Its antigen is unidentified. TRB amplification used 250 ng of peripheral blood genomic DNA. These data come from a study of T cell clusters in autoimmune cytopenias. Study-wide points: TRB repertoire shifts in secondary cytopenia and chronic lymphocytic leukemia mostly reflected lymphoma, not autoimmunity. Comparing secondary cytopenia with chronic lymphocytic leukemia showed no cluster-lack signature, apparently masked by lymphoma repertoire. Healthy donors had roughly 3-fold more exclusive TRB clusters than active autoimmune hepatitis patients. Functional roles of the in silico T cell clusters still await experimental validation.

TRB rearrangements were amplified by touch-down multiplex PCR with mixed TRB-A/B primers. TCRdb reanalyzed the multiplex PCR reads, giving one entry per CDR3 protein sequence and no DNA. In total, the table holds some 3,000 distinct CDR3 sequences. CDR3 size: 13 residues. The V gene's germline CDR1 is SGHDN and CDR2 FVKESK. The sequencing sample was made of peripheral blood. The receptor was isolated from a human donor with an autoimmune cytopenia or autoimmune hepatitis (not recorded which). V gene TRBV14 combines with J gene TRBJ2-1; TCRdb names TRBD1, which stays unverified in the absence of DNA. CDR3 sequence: CASSQETVNEQFF. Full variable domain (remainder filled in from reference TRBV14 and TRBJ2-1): EAGVTQFPSHSVIEKGQTVTLRCDPISGHDNLYWYRRVMGKEIKFLLHFVKESKQDESGMPNNRFLAERTGGTYSTLKVQPAELEDSGVYFCASSQETVNEQFFGPGTRLTVL.